What follows are 25 T cell receptor beta chains derived from one specimen sequenced in a study of CD8 T cells in Susac syndrome. The authors reverse transcribed roughly 0.5 to 1 ug RNA with random hexamers. MiXCR was run by TCRdb on the immunoSEQ multiplex PCR reads, yielding one entry per CDR3 protein. The sample includes roughly 200,000 distinct CDR3 sequences, around 93% of them seen just once. Sequences were obtained from CD4+ T cells from PBMCs. Every receptor here comes from a human donor in good health.

The chain links TRBV12-5 to TRBJ1-1; D is uncertain. Looked up from germline, CDR1 is LGHNT and CDR2 is FRNRAP. Between the trimmed V and J ends, which lost 1 base and 0 bases, there was a span of 9 bases. The CDR3 loop spans 15 amino acids. Here the CDR3 DNA reads TGTGCTAGTGGTTTGGCACTGGGCGTGAACACTGAAGCTTTCTTT. Amino acid sequence: CASGLALGVNTEAFF.

The CDR3 reads CATSRGGTDSPLHF. DNA of the CDR3: TGTGCCACCAGCAGAGGGGGGACAGATTCACCCCTCCACTTT. The rearrangement links TRBV15 to TRBJ1-6, with 7 bases matching TRBD1. Germline V lookup: CDR1 LNHNV, CDR2 YYDKDF (reference sequence). This CDR3 has 14 amino acids. Trimming at V came to 1 base and at J to 8 bases, leaving 2 bases not matched to a gene. Complete variable domain (other parts from reference TRBV15 and TRBJ1-6): DAMVIQNPRYQVTQFGKPVTLSCSQTLNHNVMYWYQQKSSQAPKLLFHYYDKDFNNEADTPDNFQSRRPNTSFCFLDIRSPGLGDTAMYLCATSRGGTDSPLHFGNGTRLTVT.

This rearrangement joins TRBV15 to TRBJ2-3; D remains ambiguous. V lost 3 bases to trimming and J lost 1 base, with 5 bases between them. CDR3 length: 13 residues. Germline CDR1 reads LNHNV; CDR2 reads YYDKDF (reference sequence). As DNA, the CDR3 is TGTGCCACCAGCAGGGCCCGCACAGATACGCAGTATTTT. Translation gives CATSRARTDTQYF.

J is TRBJ2-5 and V is TRBV29-1; D tentatively reads TRBD1 or TRBD2 (5 bases each). Trimming pared 5 bases from V and 2 bases from J, leaving 15 bases between. The CDR3 has 14 amino acids. From germline, CDR1 is SQVTM and CDR2 ANQGSEA. As DNA, the CDR3 is TGCAGCGTTTCCCCAGGGAGCCATCAAGAGACCCAGTACTTC. The encoded protein is CSVSPGSHQETQYF.

This chain links TRBV6-5 with TRBJ2-1; D might be TRBD1 (5 bases). From germline, CDR1 is MNHEY and CDR2 SVGAGI. The CDR3 loop spans 15 amino acids. Trimming cost V 4 bases and J 5 bases, with 15 bases left between them. CDR3 in DNA: TGTGCCAGCAGTTCCCGGCAGGGAAGCGACAATGAGCAGTTCTTC. The encoded protein is CASSSRQGSDNEQFF.

V and J are TRBV6-2 or TRBV6-3 and TRBJ1-5; 7 nucleotides line up with TRBD1. Germline V lookup: CDR1 MNHEY, CDR2 SVGEGT. The CDR3 extends over 15 amino acids. V dropped 5 bases and J dropped 4; count of bases not matched to a gene: 8. CDR3 bases: TGTGCCAGCAGTCCCCGGACAGGAGGGAATCAGCCCCAGCATTTT. Translating it yields CASSPRTGGNQPQHF.

This chain uses TRBV13 with TRBJ1-3; D remains ambiguous. This CDR3 region has 15 residues. The V end lost 0 bases, the J end lost 9 bases, and 15 bases lay between the germline ends. Germline CDR1 is PRHDT and CDR2 is FYEKMQ (reference sequence). CDR3 protein: CASSLGGQESTTIYF. The CDR3 DNA sequence: TGTGCCAGCAGCTTAGGAGGGCAGGAGTCTACCACCATATATTTT.

The chain carries TRBV5-1 and TRBJ2-5; the D is unclear. The CDR3 totals 13 residues. Looked up from germline, CDR1 is SGHRS and CDR2 is YFSETQ. V was shortened by 0 bases and J by 4 bases, with 7 bases between the two germline ends. CDR3 DNA sequence: TGCGCCAGCAGCTTGGCCAGCTCAGAGACCCAGTACTTC. Its translation is CASSLASSETQYF.

The chain has TRBV30 and TRBJ1-2; 9 bases align to TRBD1. After removal of 3 bases from V and 4 bases from J, the junction contained 0 bases not matched to a gene. The CDR3 extends over 12 amino acids. Germline CDR1 is GTSNPN and CDR2 is SVGIG (reference sequence). CDR3 in DNA: TGTGCCTGGAGGGACAGGGGCTATGGCTACACCTTC. Residues: CAWRDRGYGYTF.

In the case of this clonotype: Lacking the conserved final phenylalanine or tryptophan, this CDR3 likely reflects a read error. V gene TRBV12-3 or TRBV12-4 combines with J gene TRBJ2-7; possibly TRBD2 for D (5 bases). V dropped 5 bases and J dropped 1 base, with 9 bases sitting between them. CDR3 size: 13 residues. For the CDR3, the DNA is TGTGCCAGCAGTCCAACGGGATCCTACGAGCAGTACATC. This codes for CASSPTGSYEQYI.

This clonotype was seen only once. The chain employs TRBV4-3 and TRBJ2-5, with D possibly matching TRBD1 (5 bases). This CDR3 region has 14 residues. V was pared by 0 bases and J by 7 bases, with 12 bases between. Germline V CDR1 and CDR2: LGHNA, YSLEER. The CDR3, as DNA: TGCGCCAGCAGCCAAGATGCTACCCAGGGGACCCAGTACTTC. This gives the protein CASSQDATQGTQYF.

This chain links TRBV6-5 with TRBJ2-3, with D possibly being TRBD2 (7 bases). Germline V gene data show CDR1 as MNHEY and CDR2 as SVGAGI. V lost 5 bases, J lost 3 bases, and 15 bases lay in between. This CDR3 comprises 15 residues. This CDR3 is CASSPTGGRTDTQYF. Here the CDR3 DNA reads TGTGCCAGCAGTCCCACGGGGGGCAGGACAGATACGCAGTATTTT.

The chain couples TRBV7-6 to TRBJ2-2; possibly TRBD1 for D (5 bases). Germline V CDR1 and CDR2: SGHVS, FNYEAQ. Trimming left V 3 bases short and J 5 bases short, with 13 bases between. This CDR3 has 15 amino acids. The CDR3 reads CASSFTRGRTGELFF. For the CDR3, the DNA is TGTGCCAGCAGCTTTACAAGGGGTCGGACCGGGGAGCTGTTTTTT.

This chain joins TRBV7-9 and TRBJ1-2, with unresolved D. Trimming pared 7 bases from V and 0 bases from J, leaving 12 bases between. This CDR3 is built from 14 residues. CDR1 SEHNR and CDR2 FQNEAQ come from the germline V gene (reference sequence). CDR3 sequence reads: CASTARGANYGYTF. The CDR3 coding sequence is TGTGCCAGCACCGCTCGGGGAGCTAACTATGGCTACACCTTC.

The rearrangement uses TRBV5-4 and TRBJ2-7; D is possibly TRBD1 (5 bases). V was pared by 4 bases and J by 0 bases, with 14 bases between. Germline lookup yields CDR1 SGHNT and CDR2 YYREEE (reference sequence). This CDR3 has 15 amino acids. For the CDR3, the DNA is TGTGCCAGCAGCAAGGCAGTGGACATCTCCTACGAGCAGTACTTC. Translation: CASSKAVDISYEQYF.

The chain employs TRBV9 and TRBJ2-7; D uncertain. CDR3 length: 12 amino acids. V lost 0 bases to trimming and J lost 6 bases, with 7 bases between them. Germline loops: CDR1 SGDLS, CDR2 YYNGEE. The CDR3 loop reads CASSVVRGEQYV. DNA for the CDR3: TGTGCCAGCAGCGTAGTAAGAGGCGAGCAGTACGTC.

In its sample, this clonotype was seen once. V gene TRBV29-1 combines with J gene TRBJ2-7, with 15 nucleotides matching TRBD2. Germline V CDR1 and CDR2: SQVTM, ANQGSEA. The V gene end was trimmed by 1 base and the J gene end by 0 bases; junction bases not matched to a gene: 19. The CDR3 spans 22 residues. Here the CDR3 reads CSVEVPPRAGLAGGPSSYEQYF. DNA of the CDR3: TGCAGCGTTGAAGTTCCCCCCCGGGCGGGACTAGCGGGGGGCCCGAGCTCCTACGAGCAGTACTTC.

The genes are TRBV28 and TRBJ1-5; 7 bases are shared with TRBD1. The germline V gene encodes CDR1 MDHEN and CDR2 SYDVKM. The CDR3 runs 13 residues. V lost 6 bases, J lost 6 bases, and 5 bases stayed unmatched. This chain's CDR3 is CASRQGWGQPQHF. CDR3 nucleotides: TGTGCCAGCAGACAGGGGTGGGGTCAGCCCCAGCATTTT.

The chain recombines TRBV10-3 with TRBJ2-5, with TRBD2 matching over 7 bases. Germline V CDR1 and CDR2: ENHRY, SYGVKD. The CDR3 extends over 13 amino acids. Trimming cost V 10 bases and J 5 bases; bases outside gene matches: 10. The CDR3 is CASRGGRGETQYF. CDR3 nucleotides: TGTGCCAGTCGCGGGGGACGAGGGGAGACCCAGTACTTC.

The chain carries TRBV14 and TRBJ1-2; D gene ambiguous. The CDR3 totals 13 residues. The germline gives CDR1 SGHDN, CDR2 FVKESK. Between the trimmed V and J ends, which lost 3 bases and 4 bases, there was a span of 9 bases. The CDR3 spells CASSHDTVYGYTF. The CDR3 nucleotides read TGTGCCAGCAGCCACGACACCGTCTATGGCTACACCTTC.

The chain employs TRBV5-4 and TRBJ2-5; D remains unclear. V gave up 5 bases and J gave up 9 bases, with 17 bases separating them. CDR1 SGHNT and CDR2 YYREEE come from the germline V gene (reference sequence). This CDR3 is 13 amino acids long. The CDR3: CASRDGSPSAQYF. CDR3 nucleotides: TGTGCCAGCAGGGACGGCTCCCCGTCGGCCCAGTACTTC.

The chain links TRBV28 to TRBJ2-7, with D hard to call. Germline assignment: CDR1 MDHEN and CDR2 SYDVKM. CDR3 length: 14 residues. Trimming stripped 2 bases from V and 8 bases from J, with 16 bases between. The CDR3 nucleotides are TGTGCCAGCAGTTTAAATAGGGCCGGTAGTCAGCAGTACGTC. This encodes CASSLNRAGSQQYV.

This clonotype was counted a single time. V and J are TRBV20-1 and TRBJ2-7; possibly TRBD2 for D (6 bases). This CDR3 comprises 13 residues. V was clipped by 1 base and J by 3 bases, with 10 bases between them. CDR1 is DFQATT and CDR2 is SNEGSKA in the germline V gene (reference sequence). The CDR3: CSARGPGVYEQYV. The CDR3 coding sequence is TGCAGTGCTAGAGGGCCGGGGGTCTACGAGCAGTACGTC.

The rearrangement joins TRBV11-2 to TRBJ2-7; D uncertain. CDR1 and CDR2 from the germline V gene are SGHAT and FQNNGV. The CDR3 length is 18 residues. Trimming stripped 3 bases from V and 2 bases from J, with 23 bases between. As DNA, the CDR3 is TGTGCCAGCAGCTTTCGTACTTCCTCGGCAGCCCTTGCCTACGAGCAGTACGTC. It yields the protein CASSFRTSSAALAYEQYV.

V and J are TRBV6-2 or TRBV6-3 and TRBJ1-4, with D hard to call. Between the trimmed V and J ends, which lost 0 bases and 8 bases, there was a span of 7 bases. CDR1 and CDR2 from the germline V gene are MNHEY and SVGEGT. The CDR3 contains 13 residues. The CDR3 region has the DNA TGTGCCAGCAGTTACTCGACGGTGGAAAAACTGTTTTTT. Translation gives CASSYSTVEKLFF.